These T cell receptor beta chains were read from a single sample in a study of blood T cells in healthy people across ages. TCRdb recomputed calls from the 5' RACE reads with MiXCR, one row per CDR3 protein. The sample lists about 1.4 million distinct CDR3 sequences; approximately 59% were seen once. The sample was blood. All receptors derive from a man between 18 and 29 years old in good health. Each CDR3 is given with its conserved first and last residue. D genes are given only for firm matches. Size tells how often a clone was seen (once, few, many) or the class of an expanded clone, and some rows leave it out.

v_call	clone_size	d_call	j_call	cdr3_nt	cdr3_aa
TRBV7-2	NA	NA	TRBJ1-1	TGTGCCAGCAGCTTGTACTTTGACCAAGCTTTCTTT	CASSLYFDQAFF
TRBV25-1	NA	NA	TRBJ1-1	TGTGCCAGCAGTGATACGGAGGGTCCGGCTTTCTTT	CASSDTEGPAFF
TRBV12-3/TRBV12-4	NA	TRBD2	TRBJ2-3	TGTGCCAGCAGTCCCCGACTAGCGGGAGGGCCGGGGGATACGCAGTATTTT	CASSPRLAGGPGDTQYF
TRBV29-1	NA	NA	TRBJ2-1	TGCAGCGTTGCCACGGGGAATGAGCAGTTCTTC	CSVATGNEQFF
TRBV7-2	NA	TRBD1	TRBJ2-7	TGTGCCAGCAGCTTTGGGACAGGGGAGATCTACGAGCAGTACTTC	CASSFGTGEIYEQYF
TRBV5-1	NA	NA	TRBJ2-5	TGCGCCAGCAGCTGGGCTCAGACGTACCAAGAGACCCAGTACTTC	CASSWAQTYQETQYF
TRBV29-1	NA	TRBD2	TRBJ2-1	TGCAGCGTGGGACTAAGCGGGAGATCTTATGAGCAGTTCTTC	CSVGLSGRSYEQFF
TRBV4-3	few	NA	TRBJ2-7	TGCGCCAGCAGCCAAGATCGTTTGGGGTTATACGAGCAGTACTTC	CASSQDRLGLYEQYF
TRBV29-1	NA	NA	TRBJ2-7	TGCAGCGTTGACGGCCGGGACGGACAATACTACGAGCAGTACTTC	CSVDGRDGQYYEQYF
TRBV20-1	once	NA	TRBJ1-2	TGCAGTGCTAGAGGGGGGGTCTATGGCTACACCTTC	CSARGGVYGYTF
TRBV9	few	NA	TRBJ2-7	TGTGCCAGCAGCGTAGCGGCGGGGGCGGGCTACGAGCAGTACTTC	CASSVAAGAGYEQYF
TRBV7-2	few	NA	TRBJ2-7	TGTGCCAGCAGTTCCACCGCGGGGATCTACGAGCAGTACTTC	CASSSTAGIYEQYF
TRBV6-6	NA	NA	TRBJ1-2	TGTGCCAGCAGTTACCATACTGAAACGGGTGGCTATGGCTACACCTTC	CASSYHTETGGYGYTF
TRBV4-1	once	NA	TRBJ1-4	TGCGCCAGCAGCCCCCGAGGGAGGAGTGACGAAAAACTGTTTTTT	CASSPRGRSDEKLFF
TRBV7-2	few	NA	TRBJ2-5	TGTGCCAGCAGCTCTTTCGCGGACAGAGTTGTCTACAATGAGCAGTACTTC	CASSSFADRVVYNEQYF
TRBV5-1	NA	TRBD1	TRBJ1-2	TGCGCCAGCAGCCAAGGGACAGGGAACTACTATGGCTACACCTTC	CASSQGTGNYYGYTF